The 17 T cell receptor beta chains in this list originate from one sample, sequenced in a study of blood T cell dynamics during melanoma immunotherapy. Clones were read by immunoSEQ multiplex PCR, and TCRdb kept only the in-frame ones, dropping some. The sample consists of 3,000 to 4,500 clones, approximately 97% of them appearing once. As to time point: pre-treatment baseline. Material: effector memory CD8+ T cells from blood, obtained from a patient treated with checkpoint blockade. Receptors were obtained from a human donor with melanoma.

The CDR3 coding sequence is TGCGCCAGCAGTGATCAGGAGAATCAGCCCCAGCATTTT. It encodes CASSDQENQPQHF. This chain connects TRBV10-2 to TRBJ1-5; D uncertain. Trimming cost V 3 bases and J 4 bases, with 7 bases left between them. The CDR3 runs 13 residues. Germline V gene data show CDR1 as WSHSY and CDR2 as SAAADI.

This clone was detected only once. The genes are TRBV7-9 and TRBJ1-1; 9 nucleotides match TRBD1. CDR1 and CDR2 (germline): SEHNR, FQNEAQ (reference sequence). This CDR3 is 15 amino acids long. After removal of 6 bases from V and 3 bases from J, the junction contained 8 bases not matched to a gene. The CDR3 nucleotides read TGTGCCAGCAGAGAACAGGGGGCTTGGGACACTGAAGCTTTCTTT. Encoded protein: CASREQGAWDTEAFF.

V gene TRBV27 combines with J gene TRBJ1-3, with D unresolved. Trimming pared 7 bases from V and 0 bases from J, leaving 7 bases between. Germline V gene sequence: CDR1 MNHEY, CDR2 SMNVEV (reference sequence). The CDR3 extends over 13 amino acids. The CDR3 here is CASISNSGNTIYF. The CDR3 DNA reads TGTGCCAGCATTTCGAACTCTGGAAACACCATATATTTT.

This sequence joins TRBV7-6 and TRBJ2-7; 8 bases are shared with TRBD2. The germline V gene has CDR1 SGHVS and CDR2 FNYEAQ. CDR3 length equals 14 residues. V dropped 3 bases and J dropped 3; count of bases not matched to a gene: 4. The CDR3 DNA follows: TGTGCCAGCAGCTTTGGGGCGGGGGGCTACGAGCAGTACTTC. Translated: CASSFGAGGYEQYF.

This clone was seen only once. J is TRBJ1-2 and V is TRBV7-9, with D perhaps TRBD1 (6 bases). The CDR3 spans 12 residues. V was trimmed by 3 bases and J by 11 bases, leaving 13 bases between them. Germline V gene sequence: CDR1 SEHNR, CDR2 FQNEAQ (reference sequence). The CDR3 nucleotides read TGTGCCAGCAGCTTCCAAGGACAGATATACACCTTC. It encodes CASSFQGQIYTF.

The chain employs TRBV4-3 and TRBJ2-1, with TRBD2 matching 8 bases. The CDR3 length is 18 residues. The J segment lost 5 bases and the V segment lost 1 base, leaving 13 bases of the junction unmatched. Germline V lookup: CDR1 LGHNA, CDR2 YSLEER. In nucleotides, the CDR3 is TGCGCCAGCAGCCAAGGCAGGACGGCGGGACTAGGTGACAATGAGCAGTTCTTC. Protein product: CASSQGRTAGLGDNEQFF.

The genes are TRBV4-2 and TRBJ2-1; no clear D gene. Germline V gives CDR1 LGHNA, CDR2 YNFKEQ. The length of the CDR3 is 14 residues. Trimming stripped 1 base from V and 9 bases from J, with 13 bases between. The CDR3 reads CASSQVGAYSEQFF. Written as DNA, the CDR3 is TGTGCCAGCAGCCAAGTGGGTGCATACTCTGAGCAGTTCTTC.

The V gene is TRBV2, the J gene TRBJ2-5; D not resolved. There are 12 residues in the CDR3. V lost 2 bases and J lost 5, with 6 bases in between. Germline CDR1 SNHLY, CDR2 FYNNEI. CDR3 residues: CASSEHSETQYF. In DNA, the CDR3 is TGTGCCAGCAGTGAACATTCGGAGACCCAGTACTTC.

This chain uses TRBV29-1 with TRBJ1-2; D is unresolved. The CDR3 has 14 amino acids. Germline CDR1 is SQVTM and CDR2 is ANQGSEA. Between the trimmed V and J ends, which lost 2 bases and 2 bases, there was a span of 12 bases. The CDR3 here is CSVEPDFFNYGYTF. CDR3 DNA: TGCAGCGTTGAACCGGATTTCTTCAACTATGGCTACACCTTC.

This clone came up once. The V gene is TRBV5-6, the J gene TRBJ1-5; D is perhaps TRBD1 (6 bases). CDR1 and CDR2 (germline): SGHDT, YYEEEE. Trimming removed 3 bases from V and 6 bases from J, with 10 bases in between. This CDR3 comprises 13 residues. CDR3: CASSSTGSQPQHF. In DNA form, the CDR3 reads TGTGCCAGCAGCTCAACAGGGAGTCAGCCCCAGCATTTT.

A single count supports this clone. CDR3 protein: CASSLLVSGTHDTQYF. The CDR3 DNA is TGTGCCAGCAGTTTATTAGTTTCGGGGACTCACGATACGCAGTATTTT. This chain links TRBV27 with TRBJ2-3; TRBD2 is a possible D gene (6 bases). The CDR3 covers 16 residues. V was trimmed by 1 base and J by 6 bases, leaving 17 bases between them. Germline CDR1 is MNHEY and CDR2 is SMNVEV (reference sequence).

The chain couples TRBV15 to TRBJ1-1; D call uncertain. The V and J ends lost 4 bases and 2 bases respectively, with 5 bases between them. Germline CDR1 reads LNHNV; CDR2 reads YYDKDF (reference sequence). The CDR3 is 12 amino acids. The CDR3 loop reads CATSTPNTEAFF. DNA of the CDR3: TGTGCCACCAGCACCCCCAACACTGAAGCTTTCTTT.

The chain links TRBV7-9 to TRBJ2-4; D call uncertain. CDR3 length: 18 amino acids. V gave up 5 bases and J gave up 0 bases, with 20 bases separating them. The germline CDR1 and CDR2 sequences are SEHNR and FQNEAQ (reference sequence). The CDR3 nucleotides are TGTGCCAGCAGCCTAACAACGGTGGGCTCGGTAGCCAAAAACATTCAGTACTTC. The encoded protein is CASSLTTVGSVAKNIQYF.

The rearrangement links TRBV4-2 to TRBJ2-7, with 8 bases identical to TRBD1. This CDR3 contains 15 residues. V was clipped by 4 bases and J by 5 bases; unmatched bases: 10. Germline CDR1 reads LGHNA; CDR2 reads YNFKEQ. CDR3 coding DNA: TGTGCCAGCAGCCTTACACCCGAGACAGGGGACGAGCAGTACTTC. This gives the protein CASSLTPETGDEQYF.

V usage is TRBV7-6 and J usage is TRBJ2-7; D is undetermined. The CDR3 has 11 residues. With 5 bases removed from V and 3 bases from J, the gap between germline ends came to 5 bases. Germline V gene lookup returns CDR1 SGHVS and CDR2 FNYEAQ. The CDR3 is CASSPNYEQYF. The DNA for the CDR3 is TGTGCCAGCAGCCCGAACTACGAGCAGTACTTC.

V and J are TRBV9 and TRBJ2-1; possible D gene TRBD1, 8 bases. Trimming removed 5 bases from V and 8 bases from J, with 14 bases in between. Germline CDR1 and CDR2: SGDLS and YYNGEE. The CDR3 spans 13 residues. CDR3 nucleotides: TGTGCCAGCAGGGATACAGGGGGGGATGAGCAGTTCTTC. Amino acid sequence: CASRDTGGDEQFF.

This chain links TRBV9 with TRBJ2-7, with a possible D match to TRBD1 (6 bases). The CDR3 runs to 13 residues. The germline V gene has CDR1 SGDLS and CDR2 YYNGEE. V was shortened by 4 bases and J by 2 bases, with 10 bases between the two germline ends. The DNA for the CDR3 is TGTGCCAGCAGCTCCGCAGGGGCCTACGAGCAGTACTTC. This translates into CASSSAGAYEQYF.